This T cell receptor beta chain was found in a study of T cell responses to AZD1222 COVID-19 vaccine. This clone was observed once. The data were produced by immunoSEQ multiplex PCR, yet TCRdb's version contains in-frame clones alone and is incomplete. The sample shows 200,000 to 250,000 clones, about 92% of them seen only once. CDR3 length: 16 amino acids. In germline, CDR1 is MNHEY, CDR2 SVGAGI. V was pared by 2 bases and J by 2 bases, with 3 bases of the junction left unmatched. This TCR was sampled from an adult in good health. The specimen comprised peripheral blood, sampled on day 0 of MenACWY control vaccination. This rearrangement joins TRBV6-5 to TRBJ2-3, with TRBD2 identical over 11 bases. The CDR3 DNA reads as TGTGCCAGCAGTTACGCGGGACTAGCGGTCACAGATACGCAGTATTTT. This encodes CASSYAGLAVTDTQYF.